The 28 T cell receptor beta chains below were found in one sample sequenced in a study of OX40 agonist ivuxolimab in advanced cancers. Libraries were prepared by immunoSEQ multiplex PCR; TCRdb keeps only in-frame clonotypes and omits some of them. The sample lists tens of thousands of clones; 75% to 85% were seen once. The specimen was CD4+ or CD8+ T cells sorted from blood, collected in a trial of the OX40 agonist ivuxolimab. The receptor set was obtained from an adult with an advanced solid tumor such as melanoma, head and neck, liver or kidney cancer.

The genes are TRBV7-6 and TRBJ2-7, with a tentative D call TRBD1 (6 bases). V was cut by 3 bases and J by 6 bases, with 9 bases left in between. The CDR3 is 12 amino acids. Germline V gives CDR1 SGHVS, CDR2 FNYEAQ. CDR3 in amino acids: CASSLGQSEQYF. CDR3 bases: TGTGCCAGCAGCTTGGGACAATCCGAGCAGTACTTC.

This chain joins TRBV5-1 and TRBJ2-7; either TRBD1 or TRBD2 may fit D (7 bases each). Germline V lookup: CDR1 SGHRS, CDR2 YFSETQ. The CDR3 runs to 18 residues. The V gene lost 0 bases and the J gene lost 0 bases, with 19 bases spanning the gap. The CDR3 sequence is CASSLALSGGGSSYEQYF. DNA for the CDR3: TGCGCCAGCAGCTTGGCCCTTTCAGGGGGGGGTTCCTCCTACGAGCAGTACTTC.

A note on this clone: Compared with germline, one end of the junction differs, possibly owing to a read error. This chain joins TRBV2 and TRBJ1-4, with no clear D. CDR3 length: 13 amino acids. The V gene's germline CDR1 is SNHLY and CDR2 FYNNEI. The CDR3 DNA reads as TGTGCCAGCGGCGGGAGACGGAATGGAAAACTGTTTTTT. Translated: CASGGRRNGKLFF.

The CDR3 bases are TGCGCCAGCAGTGACCGGAACGGAGAGACCCAGTACTTC. This gives the protein CASSDRNGETQYF. This chain connects TRBV10-1 to TRBJ2-5; D ambiguous. The CDR3 loop spans 13 amino acids. Germline lookup yields CDR1 WNHNN and CDR2 SYGVQD (reference sequence). V lost 3 bases and J lost 4, with 9 bases in between.

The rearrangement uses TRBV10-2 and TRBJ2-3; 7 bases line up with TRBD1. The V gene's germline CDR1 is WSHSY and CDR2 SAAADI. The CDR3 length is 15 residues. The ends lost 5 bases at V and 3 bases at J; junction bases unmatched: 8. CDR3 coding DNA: TGCGCCAGCAGTAAATACAGGGGTCTGACAGATACGCAGTATTTT. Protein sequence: CASSKYRGLTDTQYF.

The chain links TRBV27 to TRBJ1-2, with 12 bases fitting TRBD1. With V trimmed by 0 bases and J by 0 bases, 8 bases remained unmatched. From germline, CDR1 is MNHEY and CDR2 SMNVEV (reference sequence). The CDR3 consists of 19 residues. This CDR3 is CASSLSFRDRGLTNYGYTF. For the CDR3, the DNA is TGTGCCAGCAGTTTATCTTTCCGGGACAGGGGGCTAACTAACTATGGCTACACCTTC.

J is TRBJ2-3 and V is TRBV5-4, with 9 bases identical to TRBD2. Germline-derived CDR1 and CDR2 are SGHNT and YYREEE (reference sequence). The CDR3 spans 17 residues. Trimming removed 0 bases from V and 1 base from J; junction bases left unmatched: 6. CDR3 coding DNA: TGTGCCAGCAGCTTGGCCCGAGCGGGGGGCCGCACAGATACGCAGTATTTT. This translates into CASSLARAGGRTDTQYF.

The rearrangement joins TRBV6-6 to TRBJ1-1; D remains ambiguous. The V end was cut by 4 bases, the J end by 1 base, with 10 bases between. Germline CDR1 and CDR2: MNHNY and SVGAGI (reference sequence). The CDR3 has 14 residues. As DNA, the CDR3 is TGTGCCAGCAGTTTAGCTGGGCCGAACACTGAAGCTTTCTTT. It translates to CASSLAGPNTEAFF.

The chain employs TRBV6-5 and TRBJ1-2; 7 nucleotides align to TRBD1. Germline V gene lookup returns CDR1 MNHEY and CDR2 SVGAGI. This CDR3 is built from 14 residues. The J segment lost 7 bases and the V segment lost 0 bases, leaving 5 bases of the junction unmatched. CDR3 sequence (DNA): TGTGCCAGCAGTTACTCGGGACAGAGAAGTGGCTACACCTTC. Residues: CASSYSGQRSGYTF.

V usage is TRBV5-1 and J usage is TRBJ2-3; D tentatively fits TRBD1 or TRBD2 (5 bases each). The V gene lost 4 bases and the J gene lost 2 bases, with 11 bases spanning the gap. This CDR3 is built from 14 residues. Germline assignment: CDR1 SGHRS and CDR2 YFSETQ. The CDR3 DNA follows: TGCGCCAGCAGCACCGGGACGGTCACAGATACGCAGTATTTT. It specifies CASSTGTVTDTQYF.

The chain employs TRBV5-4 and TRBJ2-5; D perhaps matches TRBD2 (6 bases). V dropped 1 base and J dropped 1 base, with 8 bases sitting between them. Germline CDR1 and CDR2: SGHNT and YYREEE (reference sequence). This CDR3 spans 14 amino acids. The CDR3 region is CASSLRGTQETQYF. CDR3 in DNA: TGTGCCAGCAGCTTGCGGGGGACCCAAGAGACCCAGTACTTC.

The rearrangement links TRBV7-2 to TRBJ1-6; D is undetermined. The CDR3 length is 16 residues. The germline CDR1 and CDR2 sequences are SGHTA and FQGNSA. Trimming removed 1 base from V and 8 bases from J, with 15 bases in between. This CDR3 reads CASSLGWERVDSPLHF. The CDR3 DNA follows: TGTGCCAGCAGCTTAGGATGGGAAAGGGTGGATTCACCCCTCCACTTT.

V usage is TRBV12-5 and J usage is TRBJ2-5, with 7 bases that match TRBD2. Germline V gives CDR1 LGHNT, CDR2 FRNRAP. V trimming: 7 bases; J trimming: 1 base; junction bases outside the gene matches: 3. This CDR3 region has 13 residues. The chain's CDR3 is CASARTSQETQYF. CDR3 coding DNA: TGTGCTAGTGCCCGGACTAGCCAAGAGACCCAGTACTTC.

CDR3 DNA sequence: TGTGCCAGTAGTAAACCCCATAGGGGACTGACGACCGCCGGTGAGCAGTACTTC. This sequence encodes CASSKPHRGLTTAGEQYF. The rearrangement links TRBV19 to TRBJ2-7, with D possibly matching TRBD2 (6 bases). The CDR3 runs 18 residues. Germline CDR1 reads LNHDA; CDR2 reads SQIVND (reference sequence). The V and J ends lost 4 bases and 7 bases respectively, with 29 bases between them.

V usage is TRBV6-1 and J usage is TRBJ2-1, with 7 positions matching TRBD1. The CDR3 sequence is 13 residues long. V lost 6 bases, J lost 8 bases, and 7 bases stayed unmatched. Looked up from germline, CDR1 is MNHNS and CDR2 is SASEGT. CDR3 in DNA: TGTGCCAGCAGGGTACAGGGGTGGCATGAGCAGTTCTTC. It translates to CASRVQGWHEQFF.

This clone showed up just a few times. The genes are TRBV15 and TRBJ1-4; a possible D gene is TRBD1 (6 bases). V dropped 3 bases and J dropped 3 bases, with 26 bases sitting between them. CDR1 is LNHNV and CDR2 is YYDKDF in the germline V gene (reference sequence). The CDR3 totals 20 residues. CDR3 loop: CATSSQTGTSPPAANEKLFF. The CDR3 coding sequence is TGTGCCACCAGCAGCCAAACCGGGACATCTCCCCCGGCGGCTAATGAAAAACTGTTTTTT.

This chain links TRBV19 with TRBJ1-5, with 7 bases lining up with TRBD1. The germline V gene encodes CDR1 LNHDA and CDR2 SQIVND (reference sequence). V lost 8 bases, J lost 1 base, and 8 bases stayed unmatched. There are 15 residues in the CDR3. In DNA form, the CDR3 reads TGTGCCAGTCGACACGGGACAGCCAGCAATCAGCCCCAGCATTTT. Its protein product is CASRHGTASNQPQHF.

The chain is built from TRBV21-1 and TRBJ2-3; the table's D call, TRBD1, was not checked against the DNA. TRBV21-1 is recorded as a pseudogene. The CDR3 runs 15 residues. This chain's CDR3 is CASSKMGGQTDTQYF. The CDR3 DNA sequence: TGTGCCAGCAGCAAAATGGGGGGACAGACAGATACGCAGTATTTT.

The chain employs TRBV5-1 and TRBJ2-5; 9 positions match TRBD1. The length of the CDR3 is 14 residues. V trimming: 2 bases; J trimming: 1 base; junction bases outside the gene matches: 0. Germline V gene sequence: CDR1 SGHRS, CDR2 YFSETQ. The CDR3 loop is CASSLQGAQETQYF. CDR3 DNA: TGCGCCAGCAGCTTACAGGGGGCCCAAGAGACCCAGTACTTC.

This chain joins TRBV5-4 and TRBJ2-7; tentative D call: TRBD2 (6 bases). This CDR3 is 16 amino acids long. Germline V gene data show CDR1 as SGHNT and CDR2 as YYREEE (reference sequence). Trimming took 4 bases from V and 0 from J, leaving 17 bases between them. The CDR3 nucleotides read TGTGCCAGCAGCGTGGAGTTTGGGGGGAGCTCCTACGAGCAGTACTTC. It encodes CASSVEFGGSSYEQYF.

The CDR3 coding sequence is TGTGCCAGCAGTTTACCGGATGACTCCTATAATTCACCCCTCCACTTT. Translating gives CASSLPDDSYNSPLHF. The chain combines TRBV28 with TRBJ1-6; D is uncertain. The CDR3 loop spans 16 amino acids. V lost 2 bases and J 0 bases, leaving 8 bases between the germline ends. Germline V gene sequence: CDR1 MDHEN, CDR2 SYDVKM.

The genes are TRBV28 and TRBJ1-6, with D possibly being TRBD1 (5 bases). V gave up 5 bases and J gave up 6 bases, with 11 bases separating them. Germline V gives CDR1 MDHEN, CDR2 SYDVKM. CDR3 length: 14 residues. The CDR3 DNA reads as TGTGCCAGCAGTCTCCGAGACAGTAATTCACCCCTCCACTTT. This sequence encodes CASSLRDSNSPLHF.

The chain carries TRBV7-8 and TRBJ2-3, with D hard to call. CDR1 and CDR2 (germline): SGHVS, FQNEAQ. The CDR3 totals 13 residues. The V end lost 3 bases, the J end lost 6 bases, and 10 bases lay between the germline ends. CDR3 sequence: CASSFRADDTQYF. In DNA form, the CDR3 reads TGTGCCAGCAGCTTTAGGGCTGATGATACGCAGTATTTT.

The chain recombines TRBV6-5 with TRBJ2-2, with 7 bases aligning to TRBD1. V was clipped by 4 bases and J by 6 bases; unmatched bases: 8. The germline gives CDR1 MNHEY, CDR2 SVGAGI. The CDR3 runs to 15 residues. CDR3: CASSSETGIPGELFF. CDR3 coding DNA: TGTGCCAGCAGTTCAGAGACAGGGATACCCGGGGAGCTGTTTTTT.

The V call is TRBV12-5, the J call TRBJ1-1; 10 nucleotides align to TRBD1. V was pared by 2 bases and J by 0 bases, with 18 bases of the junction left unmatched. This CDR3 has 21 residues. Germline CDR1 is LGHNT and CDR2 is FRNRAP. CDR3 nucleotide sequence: TGTGCTAGTGGTTTGACTTCCCCGGGCCGGGACAGGGGAAGGATGAACACTGAAGCTTTCTTT. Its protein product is CASGLTSPGRDRGRMNTEAFF.

Written as DNA, the CDR3 is TGTGCCAGCAGCTTACTAGTTCGGGGAAGAAGGGAGACCCAGTACTTC. It yields the protein CASSLLVRGRRETQYF. The genes are TRBV13 and TRBJ2-5; D may be TRBD2 (5 bases). The CDR3 has 16 residues. Germline V gene lookup returns CDR1 PRHDT and CDR2 FYEKMQ (reference sequence). Between the trimmed V and J ends, which lost 2 bases and 5 bases, there was a span of 18 bases.

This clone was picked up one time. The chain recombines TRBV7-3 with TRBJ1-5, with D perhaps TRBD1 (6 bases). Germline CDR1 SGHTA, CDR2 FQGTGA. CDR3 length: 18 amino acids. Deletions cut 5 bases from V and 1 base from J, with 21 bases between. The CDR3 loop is CASSTINTGRGSNQPQHF. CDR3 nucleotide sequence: TGTGCCAGCAGCACAATAAATACAGGAAGGGGGAGCAATCAGCCCCAGCATTTT.

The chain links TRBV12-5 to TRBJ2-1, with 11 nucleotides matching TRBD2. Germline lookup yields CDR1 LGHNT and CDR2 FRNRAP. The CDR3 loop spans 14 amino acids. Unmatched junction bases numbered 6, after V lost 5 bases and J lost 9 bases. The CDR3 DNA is TGTGCTAGTGGTAATAGCGGGGGGGCCAGTGAGCAGTTCTTC. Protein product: CASGNSGGASEQFF.